This TCR beta chain was observed in a study of regulatory T cells in long-lasting Graves disease. For the study at large: Less than 3 months of antithyroid drugs had been taken by newly diagnosed Graves' patients.

Combining iRepertoire HTBI primers with Arm-PCR of CDR3 regions, the authors built TCR beta libraries. A single record per CDR3 protein comes from TCRdb applying MiXCR to the multiplex PCR reads. The sample carries 300,000 to 400,000 distinct CDR3 sequences, about a sixth recorded once. Germline values: CDR1 SGHTA, CDR2 FQGNSA. V was cut by 6 bases and J by 3 bases, with 9 bases left in between. CDR3 length equals 12 residues. Time point here: newly diagnosed GD, antithyroid drugs for less than 3 months. Isolated PBMC RNA provided the starting material for the TCR library. Notes on this clonotype: One base away lies a much larger clone, so this may be a sequencing read error.

The sample also formed part of further work on T cells in Graves' hyperthyroidism and ophthalmopathy. In that study: When ophthalmopathy did not progress within 18 months, Graves' hyperthyroidism was considered stable. Researchers report that a 13 V-J model separated ophthalmopathy from stable hyperthyroidism.

The sample was peripheral blood mononuclear cells (PBMCs), taken at new diagnosis, from a patient treated with antithyroid drugs. The clonotype originates from a man in his forties with Graves disease. The J gene is TRBJ2-7, the V gene TRBV7-2, with D unclear. CDR3 protein: CASSFDIYEQYF. The CDR3 nucleotides are TGTGCCAGCAGTTTTGACATCTACGAGCAGTACTTC.